These 23 T cell receptor beta chains share one sample of origin, sequenced in a study of blood T cell repertoires in COVID-19 (TCRdb year 2020). Preparation of the library involved the immunoSEQ multiplex PCR assay. TCRdb re-hosts the immuneACCESS table, in-frame sequences only. Its copies lack some clones; in the studies checked, an unresolved V gene accounts for under half of them, and the cause for the rest is not known. The sample contains some 160,000 clones, about four fifths of them found a single time. Clones ranked in the top ten supply about 3.4% of the sample. Input material: PBMCs or T cells enriched from blood (not recorded which). Receptors originate from an older woman who had recovered from COVID-19.

This chain connects TRBV7-3 to TRBJ1-1; 9 bases are shared with TRBD1. CDR3 length: 14 amino acids. In germline, CDR1 is SGHTA, CDR2 FQGTGA. V trimming: 5 bases; J trimming: 1 base; junction bases outside the gene matches: 2. DNA of the CDR3: TGTGCCAGCAGCGCGACAGGGGGGAACACTGAAGCTTTCTTT. Residues: CASSATGGNTEAFF.

This chain links TRBV11-2 with TRBJ1-2, with TRBD1 identical over 9 bases. CDR1 is SGHAT and CDR2 is FQNNGV in the germline V gene. With V trimmed by 1 base and J by 4 bases, 7 bases remained unmatched. The length of the CDR3 is 16 residues. The CDR3 spells CASSLGGQGPSYGYTF. DNA of the CDR3: TGTGCCAGCAGCTTAGGGGGACAGGGCCCTTCCTATGGCTACACCTTC.

V is TRBV27 and J is TRBJ2-1; the D gene is possibly TRBD2 (7 bases). The CDR3 has 14 amino acids. Per germline, CDR1 MNHEY and CDR2 SMNVEV (reference sequence). Between the trimmed V and J ends, which lost 7 bases and 7 bases, there was a span of 17 bases. The CDR3 nucleotides read TGTGCCAGCAACCAAGGGGGGGATTCAAATGAGCAGTTCTTC. This sequence encodes CASNQGGDSNEQFF.

This chain uses TRBV18 with TRBJ2-5; tentative D call: TRBD1 (6 bases). The V end was cut by 3 bases, the J end by 1 base, with 9 bases between. From germline, CDR1 is KGHSH and CDR2 LQKENI. The CDR3 runs to 14 residues. DNA of the CDR3: TGTGCCAGCTCACCTACAGGGCCCCAAGAGACCCAGTACTTC. Protein product: CASSPTGPQETQYF.

This clone was seen once. This chain uses TRBV7-6 with TRBJ2-1; no reliable D call. Per germline, CDR1 SGHVS and CDR2 FNYEAQ. CDR3 length equals 11 residues. Trimming took off 6 bases at V and 6 bases at J, with 6 bases between the two ends. The CDR3 spells CASREFNEQFF. Written as DNA, the CDR3 is TGTGCCAGCAGGGAGTTCAATGAGCAGTTCTTC.

The V call is TRBV5-1, the J call TRBJ2-7; D is perhaps TRBD1 (6 bases). There are 15 residues in the CDR3. The germline gives CDR1 SGHRS, CDR2 YFSETQ. V gave up 2 bases and J gave up 7 bases, with 19 bases separating them. The CDR3 nucleotides are TGCGCCAGCAGCTTCCTGACAGGCTACCCCGAAGAGCAGTACTTC. Encoded protein: CASSFLTGYPEEQYF.

V and J are TRBV5-1 and TRBJ2-1; TRBD1 matches 8 bases. V trimming: 4 bases; J trimming: 7 bases; junction bases outside the gene matches: 4. The CDR3 sequence is 13 residues long. Germline assignment: CDR1 SGHRS and CDR2 YFSETQ. The CDR3 sequence is CASSPGQGNEQFF. The CDR3 coding sequence is TGCGCCAGCAGCCCCGGACAGGGAAATGAGCAGTTCTTC. Using reference TRBV5-1 and TRBJ2-1 for the parts outside the CDR3, the full variable domain is KAGVTQTPRYLIKTRGQQVTLSCSPISGHRSVSWYQQTPGQGLQFLFEYFSETQRNKGNFPGRFSGRQFSNSRSEMNVSTLELGDSALYLCASSPGQGNEQFFGPGTRLTVL.

V usage is TRBV30 and J usage is TRBJ1-2, with D uncertain. V dropped 4 bases and J dropped 6 bases, with 15 bases sitting between them. The CDR3 spans 13 residues. CDR1 GTSNPN and CDR2 SVGIG come from the germline V gene (reference sequence). The CDR3 spells CAWKREVGHGYTF. CDR3 coding DNA: TGTGCCTGGAAGAGGGAGGTTGGTCATGGCTACACCTTC.

This clone was seen a handful of times. The chain joins TRBV5-4 to TRBJ1-1; D gene ambiguous. The CDR3 consists of 13 residues. Germline CDR1 SGHNT, CDR2 YYREEE (reference sequence). V was shortened by 6 bases and J by 0 bases, with 9 bases between the two germline ends. In DNA form, the CDR3 reads TGTGCCAGCACCCGGACTCTGAACACTGAAGCTTTCTTT. Protein sequence: CASTRTLNTEAFF.

J is TRBJ2-2 and V is TRBV3-1 (or the pseudogene TRBV3-2), with 10 nucleotides matching TRBD2. Germline trimming cut 0 bases from V and 1 base from J; bases unmatched to any gene: 5. The CDR3 has 18 amino acids. Germline V gene data show CDR1 as LGHDT and CDR2 as YNNKEL (reference sequence). The CDR3 reads CASSQDISGGQNTGELFF. CDR3 coding DNA: TGTGCCAGCAGCCAAGATATTAGCGGGGGGCAGAACACCGGGGAGCTGTTTTTT.

On this clone itself: The same CDR3 is also encoded by other DNA sequences in this sample. The V and J genes are TRBV7-9 and TRBJ1-2, with 7 bases identical to TRBD1. The ends lost 0 bases at V and 2 bases at J; junction bases unmatched: 3. CDR1 is SEHNR and CDR2 is FQNEAQ in the germline V gene (reference sequence). The CDR3 sequence is 15 residues long. The CDR3 coding sequence is TGTGCCAGCAGCTTAGCGCAGGGGGGCAACTATGGCTACACCTTC. The encoded protein is CASSLAQGGNYGYTF.

The chain is built from TRBV29-1 and TRBJ2-2; no reliable D call. Between the trimmed V and J ends, which lost 6 bases and 1 base, there was a span of 9 bases. This CDR3 has 13 amino acids. Germline lookup yields CDR1 SQVTM and CDR2 ANQGSEA. The CDR3 is CSVPRVNTGELFF. The CDR3 DNA follows: TGCAGCGTACCTCGGGTGAACACCGGGGAGCTGTTTTTT.

CDR3 in DNA: TGTGCCAGTAGTCCTGCCGGGACAGGCAACTATGGCTACACCTTC. This gives the protein CASSPAGTGNYGYTF. The V gene is TRBV19, the J gene TRBJ1-2; 8 nucleotides match TRBD1. The germline V gene has CDR1 LNHDA and CDR2 SQIVND (reference sequence). The CDR3 has 15 amino acids. The V and J ends lost 5 bases and 2 bases, in that order; junction bases with no gene match: 7.

The chain recombines TRBV7-2 with TRBJ2-2, with D unresolved. This CDR3 has 15 residues. V lost 2 bases and J lost 1, with 8 bases in between. CDR1 is SGHTA and CDR2 is FQGNSA in the germline V gene. The CDR3 nucleotides are TGTGCCAGCAGCTTACACCCACTGAACACCGGGGAGCTGTTTTTT. Its translation is CASSLHPLNTGELFF.

The chain recombines TRBV10-3 with TRBJ2-1, with 11 bases that match TRBD2. This CDR3 region has 16 residues. CDR1 and CDR2 (germline): ENHRY, SYGVKD. J lost 4 bases, V lost 10 bases, and 12 bases had no gene match. As DNA, the CDR3 is TGTGCCACCAGCCCAACTAGCGGGGGAAGATACAATGAGCAGTTCTTC. Translation: CATSPTSGGRYNEQFF.

The chain couples TRBV9 to TRBJ2-7, with D possibly TRBD1 on 6 matching bases. The ends were cut back, 3 bases at V and 3 bases at J, with 13 bases in the middle. Germline assignment: CDR1 SGDLS and CDR2 YYNGEE. CDR3 size: 14 residues. The CDR3 sequence: CASSGDGTNYEQYF. The CDR3 nucleotides read TGTGCCAGCAGCGGGGACGGGACAAACTACGAGCAGTACTTC.

The V call is TRBV11-3, the J call TRBJ1-3; no reliable D call. This CDR3 has 14 residues. The germline V and J ends were trimmed by 5 bases and 0 bases, with 8 bases remaining between them. Per germline, CDR1 SGHNT and CDR2 YENEEA. Written as DNA, the CDR3 is TGTGCCAGCAGCCCTGGGAGCTCTGGAAACACCATATATTTT. It translates to CASSPGSSGNTIYF.

The rearrangement links TRBV5-1 to TRBJ1-2; the match to TRBD1 covers 7 bases. This CDR3 has 14 residues. The J segment lost 6 bases and the V segment lost 4 bases, leaving 9 bases of the junction unmatched. The V gene's germline CDR1 is SGHRS and CDR2 YFSETQ. The CDR3 region is CASSLGTASHGYTF. The CDR3 nucleotides read TGCGCCAGCAGCCTAGGGACAGCCTCTCATGGCTACACCTTC.

V and J are TRBV12-5 and TRBJ1-1, with D maybe TRBD1 (5 bases). V gave up 1 base and J gave up 1 base, with 7 bases separating them. The CDR3 has 14 amino acids. Germline-derived CDR1 and CDR2 are LGHNT and FRNRAP. This CDR3 reads CASGLAQGNTEAFF. CDR3 nucleotides: TGTGCTAGTGGTTTGGCGCAGGGGAACACTGAAGCTTTCTTT. Full variable domain (remainder filled in from reference TRBV12-5 and TRBJ1-1): DARVTQTPRHKVTEMGQEVTMRCQPILGHNTVFWYRQTMMQGLELLAYFRNRAPLDDSGMPKDRFSAEMPDATLATLKIQPSEPRDSAVYFCASGLAQGNTEAFFGQGTRLTVV.

This chain connects TRBV10-3 to TRBJ1-4; D unresolved. Germline CDR1 is ENHRY and CDR2 is SYGVKD. V was clipped by 4 bases and J by 0 bases, with 12 bases between them. The length of the CDR3 is 16 residues. This chain's CDR3 is CAISVREFATNEKLFF. CDR3 bases: TGTGCCATCAGTGTTCGCGAGTTTGCAACTAATGAAAAACTGTTTTTT.

There are many counts of this clone. The J gene is TRBJ1-6, the V gene TRBV5-6; D perhaps matches TRBD1 (6 bases). From germline, CDR1 is SGHDT and CDR2 YYEEEE. The CDR3 is made up of 15 amino acids. V was pared by 4 bases and J by 7 bases, with 15 bases between. The CDR3 coding sequence is TGTGCCAGCAGCCGGCTACAGGGAGTCAATTCACCCCTCCACTTT. Translating it yields CASSRLQGVNSPLHF.

This sequence joins TRBV3-1 (or the pseudogene TRBV3-2) and TRBJ2-1; D is possibly TRBD2 (6 bases). The V end lost 4 bases, the J end lost 5 bases, and 15 bases lay between the germline ends. This CDR3 is built from 15 residues. The germline gives CDR1 LGHDT, CDR2 YNNKEL (reference sequence). CDR3 bases: TGTGCCAGCAGCCGCAATCTGGGGGGAGACAATGAGCAGTTCTTC. Amino acids: CASSRNLGGDNEQFF.

The chain uses TRBV7-3 and TRBJ2-3; 9 nucleotides line up with TRBD1. The CDR3 is 17 amino acids. Unmatched junction bases numbered 7, after V lost 1 base and J lost 2 bases. Germline loops: CDR1 SGHTA, CDR2 FQGTGA. CDR3 sequence: CASSLSATGGFTDTQYF. In nucleotides, the CDR3 is TGTGCCAGCAGCTTAAGTGCGACAGGGGGATTCACAGATACGCAGTATTTT.